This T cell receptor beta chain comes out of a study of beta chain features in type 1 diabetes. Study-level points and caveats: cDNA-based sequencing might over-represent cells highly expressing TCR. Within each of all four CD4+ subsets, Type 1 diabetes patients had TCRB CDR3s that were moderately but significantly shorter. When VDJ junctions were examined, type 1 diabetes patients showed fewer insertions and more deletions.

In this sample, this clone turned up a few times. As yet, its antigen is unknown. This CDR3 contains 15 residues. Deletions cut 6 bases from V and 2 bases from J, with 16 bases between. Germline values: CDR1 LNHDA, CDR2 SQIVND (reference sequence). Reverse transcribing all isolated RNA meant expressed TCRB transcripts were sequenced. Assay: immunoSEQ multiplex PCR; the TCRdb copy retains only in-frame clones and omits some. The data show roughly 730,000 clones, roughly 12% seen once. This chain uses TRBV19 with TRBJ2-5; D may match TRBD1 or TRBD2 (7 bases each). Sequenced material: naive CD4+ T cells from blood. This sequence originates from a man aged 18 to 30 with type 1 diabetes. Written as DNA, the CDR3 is TGTGCCAGTAGCCCGGGGGGACAGCTACAAGAGACCCAGTACTTC. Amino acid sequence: CASSPGGQLQETQYF.